This T cell receptor (beta chain) was profiled in a study of Tregs in tolerant kidney transplant recipients. This table comes from immunoSEQ multiplex PCR, and its TCRdb copy is limited to in-frame clones, with some not included. This table has over 60,000 clones, roughly 84% appearing once. Unmatched junction bases numbered 3, after V lost 3 bases and J lost 4 bases. This CDR3 is built from 14 residues. Germline values: CDR1 SGHTA, CDR2 FQGNSA. Source material: CD4+ T cells from blood. This TCR came from a human donor in good health. V usage is TRBV7-2 and J usage is TRBJ2-1; 7 bases match TRBD2. The CDR3 DNA sequence: TGTGCCAGCAGCTTGGAGCGGGGATACAATGAGCAGTTCTTC. The encoded protein is CASSLERGYNEQFF. The entire variable domain, with the rest obtained from reference TRBV7-2 and TRBJ2-1, is as follows: GAGVSQSPSNKVTEKGKDVELRCDPISGHTALYWYRQSLGQGLEFLIYFQGNSAPDKSGLPSDRFSAERTGGSVSTLTIQRTQQEDSAVYLCASSLERGYNEQFFGPGTRLTVL.